The 13 T cell receptor beta chains listed next were all sequenced from one sample in a study of molecular identifiers for immune sequencing clone quantification. TCRdb called the PCR reads again in MiXCR, with one record for every CDR3 protein. Of over 600,000 distinct CDR3 sequences in the sample, just under 20% were seen once. The sample was naive CD8+ T cells from blood, with Jurkat cell RNA spiked in. Subset denoted: FACS-sorted CD8+CD4-CCR7+CD45RA+ naive T cells. Source of these receptors: a human donor in good health. Some libraries in this study had Jurkat cell RNA spiked in.

V usage is TRBV19 and J usage is TRBJ2-7, with D possibly being TRBD1 (5 bases). V dropped 6 bases and J dropped 5 bases, with 17 bases sitting between them. The CDR3 is 14 residues long. The germline V gene encodes CDR1 LNHDA and CDR2 SQIVND (reference sequence). The CDR3 DNA is TGTGCCAGTAGCCAATGGGGCAGGGCGGACGAGCAGTACTTC. Its translation is CASSQWGRADEQYF.

Comment on this clonotype: A much larger clone lies a single base off, so this may be a read error. The rearrangement joins TRBV6-1 to TRBJ2-5; D not resolved. This CDR3 has 15 amino acids. The germline gives CDR1 MNHNS, CDR2 SASEGT. CDR3 nucleotides: TGTGCCAGCAGTGAAATTCGGTCCTACCAAGAGACCCGGTACTTC. It specifies CASSEIRSYQETRYF.

This clonotype occurred once. A read error is possible here, since a much larger clone lies one base away. The chain is built from TRBV21-1 and TRBJ2-4; the D call TRBD1 from the table was never checked on the DNA. TRBV21-1 is listed as a pseudogene. The CDR3 loop spans 12 amino acids. The CDR3: CASLQGIPIQYF. The CDR3 nucleotides are TGTGCCAGTTTACAGGGGATACCCATTCAGTACTTC.

A word on this clonotype: This may be a read error, as it is one base from a much larger clone. V gene TRBV29-1 combines with J gene TRBJ1-5; no clear D gene. Germline V gene lookup returns CDR1 SQVTM and CDR2 ANQGSEA. CDR3 length: 13 residues. CDR3 loop: CSASLAAGQPRHF. CDR3 DNA: TGCAGCGCAAGTCTGGCAGCGGGTCAGCCCCGGCATTTT.

In this sample, this clonotype turned up many times. The V call is TRBV7-8, the J call TRBJ2-1; weak D call: TRBD2 (6 bases). CDR3 length: 16 amino acids. The V end lost 5 bases, the J end lost 1 base, and 15 bases lay between the germline ends. Germline CDR1 is SGHVS and CDR2 is FQNEAQ. CDR3 sequence (DNA): TGTGCCAGCAGCCTGCTTTGGGGGGTTTCCTACAATGAGCAGTTCTTC. It is translated as CASSLLWGVSYNEQFF.

This clonotype was observed a few times. The genes are TRBV4-1 and TRBJ2-7; D possibly corresponds to TRBD2 (6 bases). Germline V CDR1 and CDR2: MGHRA, YSYEKL. V lost 1 base, J lost 6 bases, and 7 bases lay in between. This CDR3 has 12 residues. The DNA for the CDR3 is TGCGCCAGCAGCCAAGTGGGAGGCGAGCAGTACTTC. This encodes CASSQVGGEQYF.

In this sample, this clonotype turned up many times. This chain uses TRBV28 with TRBJ2-3, with 11 bases identical to TRBD2. Trimming at V came to 6 bases and at J to 4 bases, leaving 6 bases not matched to a gene. The germline V gene has CDR1 MDHEN and CDR2 SYDVKM. This CDR3 comprises 15 residues. In DNA, the CDR3 is TGTGCCAGCAGGCAACTAGCGGGAGTTTCAGATACGCAGTATTTT. Translated: CASRQLAGVSDTQYF.

Concerning this clonotype: Possible read error: a much larger clone is one base away. The rearrangement links TRBV9 to TRBJ2-7; perhaps D is TRBD1 or TRBD2 (5 bases each). Germline V gene sequence: CDR1 SGDLS, CDR2 YYNGEE. This CDR3 is 15 amino acids long. DNA for the CDR3: TGTGCCGGCAGCGTAGCACCCGGGGCGGCCTACGAGCAGTACTTC. Its protein is CAGSVAPGAAYEQYF. Full variable domain (outside the CDR3, taken from reference TRBV9 and TRBJ2-7): DSGVTQTPKHLITATGQRVTLRCSPRSGDLSVYWYQQSLDQGLQFLIQYYNGEERAKGNILERFSAQQFPDLHSELNLSSLELGDSALYFCAGSVAPGAAYEQYFGPGTRLTVT.

This clonotype was found many times. The chain combines TRBV29-1 with TRBJ2-1; 8 bases map to TRBD1. The junction had 4 bases not matched to a gene; V was cut back by 4 bases and J by 5 bases. The CDR3 extends over 13 amino acids. Germline lookup yields CDR1 SQVTM and CDR2 ANQGSEA. CDR3 in DNA: TGCAGCGTTGGCAGGGGGCTGAACAATGAGCAGTTCTTC. Its protein is CSVGRGLNNEQFF.

This clonotype was observed at least ten times. The CDR3 DNA reads as TGCGCCAGCAGCTTGACAGACCTTAGCTCTGGAAACACCATATATTTT. Its protein product is CASSLTDLSSGNTIYF. V usage is TRBV5-1 and J usage is TRBJ1-3; D remains ambiguous. This CDR3 is 16 amino acids long. Germline loops: CDR1 SGHRS, CDR2 YFSETQ. V lost 1 base, J lost 0 bases, and 11 bases lay in between. The variable domain in full, with the rest retrieved from reference TRBV5-1 and TRBJ1-3, is KAGVTQTPRYLIKTRGQQVTLSCSPISGHRSVSWYQQTPGQGLQFLFEYFSETQRNKGNFPGRFSGRQFSNSRSEMNVSTLELGDSALYLCASSLTDLSSGNTIYFGEGSWLTVV.

The sample holds many counts of this clonotype. This chain uses TRBV7-2 with TRBJ1-1; D gene ambiguous. Germline CDR1 is SGHTA and CDR2 is FQGNSA. Trimming left V 4 bases short and J 0 bases short, with 3 bases between. CDR3 length: 12 residues. The CDR3 loop reads CASSWMNTEAFF. For the CDR3, the DNA is TGTGCCAGCAGCTGGATGAACACTGAAGCTTTCTTT.

This clonotype was detected ten times or more. J is TRBJ1-2 and V is TRBV30, with 9 nucleotides matching TRBD1. CDR1 and CDR2 from the germline V gene are GTSNPN and SVGIG (reference sequence). This CDR3 has 18 residues. The trim removed 5 bases at V and 2 bases at J, leaving 18 bases unmatched. The CDR3 is CAWFRQRDREMMNYGYTF. The CDR3 bases are TGTGCCTGGTTCCGCCAGAGGGACAGGGAAATGATGAACTATGGCTACACCTTC.

This clonotype was counted between two and nine times. The V and J genes are TRBV27 and TRBJ2-7; maybe TRBD2 (5 bases). Germline V gives CDR1 MNHEY, CDR2 SMNVEV (reference sequence). CDR3 length: 16 residues. Trimming stripped 0 bases from V and 2 bases from J, with 14 bases between. CDR3 DNA sequence: TGTGCCAGCAGTTTATCCCAGGACGGGATGACCTACGAGCAGTACTTC. Protein product: CASSLSQDGMTYEQYF.